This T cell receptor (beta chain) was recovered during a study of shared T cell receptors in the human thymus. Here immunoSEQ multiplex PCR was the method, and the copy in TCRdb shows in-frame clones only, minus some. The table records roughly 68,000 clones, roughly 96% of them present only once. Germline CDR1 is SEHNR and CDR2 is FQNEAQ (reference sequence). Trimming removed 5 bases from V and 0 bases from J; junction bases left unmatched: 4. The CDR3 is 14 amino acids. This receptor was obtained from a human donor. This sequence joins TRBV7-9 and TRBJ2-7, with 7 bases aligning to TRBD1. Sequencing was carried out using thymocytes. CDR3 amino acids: CASSPGTVSYEQYF. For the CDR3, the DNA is TGTGCCAGCAGCCCCGGGACAGTCTCCTACGAGCAGTACTTC.